This T cell receptor beta chain was identified in a study of T-cell memory formation after mild COVID-19. TCRdb redid the calling of the 5' RACE reads with MiXCR, one entry per CDR3 protein. The data show around 90,000 distinct CDR3 sequences, approximately 13% seen once. This clonotype was detected a few times. V lost 4 bases and J 5 bases, leaving 11 bases between the germline ends. The CDR3 totals 14 residues. Germline CDR1 MRHNA, CDR2 SNTAGT. This sequence originates from an adult woman who had mild COVID-19 (a few samples of this study predate the infection). Cell type and time point are not known. J is TRBJ2-2 and V is TRBV6-4; tentative D call: TRBD1 (5 bases). Sequenced sample: PBMCs or a T cell subset sorted from them (not recorded which). The CDR3 protein is CASSVAPGTGELFF. DNA for the CDR3: TGTGCCAGCAGTGTGGCACCAGGGACCGGGGAGCTGTTTTTT.